This TCR beta chain came from a study of shared clonotypes between healthy human individuals. Notes on this clone: The antigen remains unidentified.

CDR3 length equals 18 residues. V lost 0 bases, J lost 7 bases, and 24 bases lay in between. Per the germline V gene, CDR1 is MNHEY and CDR2 is SMNVEV (reference sequence). CD45RO negativity and positive selection for CCR7 defined naive CD8 cells, a population that excluded terminally differentiated effector memory CD45RA+ cells. The study, taken as a whole, reports: Enrolling few donors narrowed the genetic and exposure-history diversity that was represented. Rarefaction analysis demonstrated incomplete sorted-subset sequencing notwithstanding large depth.

The table came from immunoSEQ multiplex PCR; TCRdb's copy has only in-frame clones and leaves some out. The sample consists of almost 700,000 clones, 92% of them appearing once. The source of this sequence is a man aged 30 to 45 in good health. The sequencing input was naive CD8+ T cells sorted from blood. The V gene is TRBV27, the J gene TRBJ1-1; weak D call: TRBD1 (6 bases). The CDR3 nucleotides read TGTGCCAGCAGTTTATCGTGGGGGGCACAAGGAGGCATCGGTGAAGCTTTCTTT. It encodes CASSLSWGAQGGIGEAFF.